Reported below is one T cell receptor beta chain. Those enrolled in Seattle joined during active infection and were followed longitudinally afterward. Authors' analysis steps: Quantification of nucleated cells was approximated via reference gene primer amplification. Profiled with immunoSEQ multiplex PCR; TCRdb holds only in-frame clones, not every one. D and trimming were read from the DNA, whereas the V and J calls and clone size are those reported in that table. The sample contains about 200,000 clones, roughly 88% of which appear only once. The source of the sample is a study of blood T cell repertoires in COVID-19. Study-level background: COVID-19 samples collected from the United States, Italy and Spain covered acute and convalescent phases.

The V gene end was trimmed by 4 bases and the J gene end by 4 bases; junction bases not matched to a gene: 2. This CDR3 contains 14 residues. The germline CDR1 and CDR2 sequences are SEHNR and FQNEAQ (reference sequence). The source is a man in his fifties with COVID-19, enrolled during active disease. Sequenced material: peripheral blood. The V gene is TRBV7-9, the J gene TRBJ2-5; 11 nucleotides line up with TRBD2. Written as DNA, the CDR3 is TGTGCCAGCAGCTCCGGACTAGCGGGAGAGACCCAGTACTTC. It specifies CASSSGLAGETQYF.